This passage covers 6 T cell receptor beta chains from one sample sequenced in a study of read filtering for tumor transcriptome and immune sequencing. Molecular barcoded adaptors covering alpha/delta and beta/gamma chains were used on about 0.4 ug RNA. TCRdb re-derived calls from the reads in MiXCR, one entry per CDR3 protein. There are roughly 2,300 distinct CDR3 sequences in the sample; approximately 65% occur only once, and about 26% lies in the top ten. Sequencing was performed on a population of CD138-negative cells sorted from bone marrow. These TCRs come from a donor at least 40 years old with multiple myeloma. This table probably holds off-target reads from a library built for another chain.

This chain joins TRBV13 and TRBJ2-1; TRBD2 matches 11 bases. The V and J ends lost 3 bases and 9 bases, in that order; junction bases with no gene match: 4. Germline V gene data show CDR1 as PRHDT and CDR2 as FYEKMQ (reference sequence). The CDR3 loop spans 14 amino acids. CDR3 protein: CASSFRTSGPEQFF. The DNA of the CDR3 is TGTGCCAGCAGCTTCCGGACTAGCGGGCCTGAGCAGTTCTTC.

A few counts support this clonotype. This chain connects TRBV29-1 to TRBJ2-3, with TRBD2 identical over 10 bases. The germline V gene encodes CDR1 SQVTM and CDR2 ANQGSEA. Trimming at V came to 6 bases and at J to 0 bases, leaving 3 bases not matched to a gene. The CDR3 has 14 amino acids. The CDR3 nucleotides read TGCAGCGTGGGACTAGCGTCTAGCACAGATACGCAGTATTTT. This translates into CSVGLASSTDTQYF.

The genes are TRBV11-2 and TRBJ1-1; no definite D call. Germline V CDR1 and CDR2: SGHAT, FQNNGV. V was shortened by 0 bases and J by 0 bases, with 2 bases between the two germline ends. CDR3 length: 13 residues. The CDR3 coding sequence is TGTGCCAGCAGCTTAGAACTGAACACTGAAGCTTTCTTT. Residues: CASSLELNTEAFF.

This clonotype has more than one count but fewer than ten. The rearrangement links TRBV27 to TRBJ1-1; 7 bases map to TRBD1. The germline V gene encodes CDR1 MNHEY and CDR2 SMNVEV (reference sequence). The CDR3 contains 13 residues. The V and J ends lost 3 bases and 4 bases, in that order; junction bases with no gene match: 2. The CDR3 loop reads CASSFNRGTEAFF. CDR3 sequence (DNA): TGTGCCAGCAGTTTTAACAGGGGCACTGAAGCTTTCTTT.

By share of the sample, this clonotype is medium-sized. The CDR3: CASSQGHQETQYF. In DNA, the CDR3 is TGTGCCAGCAGCCAGGGACATCAAGAGACCCAGTACTTC. The rearrangement uses TRBV6-5 and TRBJ2-5; maybe TRBD1 (6 bases). V lost 6 bases and J 2 bases, leaving 10 bases between the germline ends. The length of the CDR3 is 13 residues. CDR1 and CDR2 (germline): MNHEY, SVGAGI.

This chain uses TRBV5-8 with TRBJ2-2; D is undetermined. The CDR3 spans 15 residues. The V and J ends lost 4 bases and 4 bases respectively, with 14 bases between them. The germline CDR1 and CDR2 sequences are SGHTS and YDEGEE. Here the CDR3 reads CASSILLVGTGELFF. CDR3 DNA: TGTGCCAGCAGCATCCTTCTAGTGGGCACCGGGGAGCTGTTTTTT.